These 25 T cell receptor beta chains were sequenced from one sample in a study of early T cells in non-severe SARS-CoV-2 infection. TCRdb reanalysed the 5' RACE reads using MiXCR and keeps one entry per CDR3 protein. Here the sample spans fewer than 60,000 distinct CDR3 sequences, around 10% being singletons. The sequencing input was whole blood. These receptors all come from an adult who was a healthcare worker with PCR-confirmed SARS-CoV-2 infection or an uninfected control (not recorded which).

The gene calls are TRBV12-3 or TRBV12-4 and TRBJ2-5, with TRBD2 matching over 7 bases. With V trimmed by 6 bases and J by 1 base, 14 bases remained unmatched. CDR3 length equals 17 residues. The CDR3 loop reads CASSPRPGGDRQETQYF. The CDR3, as DNA: TGTGCCAGCAGCCCCAGGCCGGGGGGAGATCGCCAAGAGACCCAGTACTTC.

This clonotype was seen at least ten times. This rearrangement joins TRBV5-6 to TRBJ2-1; 8 nucleotides agree with TRBD1. The J segment lost 0 bases and the V segment lost 8 bases, leaving 22 bases of the junction unmatched. The CDR3 is made up of 20 amino acids. In germline, CDR1 is SGHDT, CDR2 YYEEEE. In DNA form, the CDR3 reads TGTGCCAGGCGTTTTTTCCCGACAGGGGACCCTCAAAGCTCCTACAATGAGCAGTTCTTC. This encodes CARRFFPTGDPQSSYNEQFF.

This clonotype has ten or more counts. The rearrangement joins TRBV7-2 to TRBJ2-7; D is perhaps TRBD1 (6 bases). The germline V gene has CDR1 SGHTA and CDR2 FQGNSA. The CDR3 totals 15 residues. V shed 2 bases and J shed 7 bases, with 18 bases lying between them. CDR3 region: CASSLTWDIQWEQYF. The DNA for the CDR3 is TGTGCCAGCAGCTTAACGTGGGACATCCAGTGGGAGCAGTACTTC.

The gene calls are TRBV7-2 and TRBJ1-1; D ambiguous. The CDR3 spans 13 residues. V lost 5 bases to trimming and J lost 8 bases, with 15 bases between them. CDR1 SGHTA and CDR2 FQGNSA come from the germline V gene. The DNA for the CDR3 is TGTGCCAGCAGCCTCAGTGTAGAGAAGGAAGCTTTCTTT. This encodes CASSLSVEKEAFF.

There are many counts of this clonotype. V is TRBV12-3 or TRBV12-4 and J is TRBJ2-3; D gene uncertain. The CDR3 is 12 amino acids. The V end was cut by 2 bases, the J end by 4 bases, with 4 bases between. This CDR3 is CASSLNSDTQYF. Here the CDR3 DNA reads TGTGCCAGCAGTTTAAACTCAGATACGCAGTATTTT.

The chain links TRBV10-3 to TRBJ1-6; TRBD1 is a possible D gene (5 bases). The CDR3 extends over 15 amino acids. CDR1 is ENHRY, CDR2 SYGVKD, per germline. V was trimmed by 6 bases and J by 9 bases, leaving 18 bases between them. The CDR3 DNA is TGTGCCATCAGCCAAGGAGGGGAGCTCGCTTCACCCCTCCACTTT. This codes for CAISQGGELASPLHF.

This chain links TRBV11-2 with TRBJ2-1; 7 bases fit TRBD2. The germline V gene encodes CDR1 SGHAT and CDR2 FQNNGV. This CDR3 has 16 residues. V shed 0 bases, J shed 0 bases, and the junction held 2 bases outside the gene matches. The chain's CDR3 is CASSLEGGSSYNEQFF. In DNA form, the CDR3 reads TGTGCCAGCAGCTTAGAGGGGGGGAGCTCCTACAATGAGCAGTTCTTC.

The sample holds a few counts of this clonotype. Here the CDR3 reads CSVDRGRQETQYF. The DNA for the CDR3 is TGCAGCGTTGACAGGGGGCGTCAAGAGACCCAGTACTTC. The V and J genes are TRBV29-1 and TRBJ2-5, with 8 bases matching TRBD1. Germline loops: CDR1 SQVTM, CDR2 ANQGSEA. Trimming removed 3 bases from V and 2 bases from J; junction bases left unmatched: 2. The CDR3 consists of 13 residues.

This clonotype has ten or more counts. CDR3 sequence (DNA): TGTGCCAGTAGTATCTTTGGACAGCTTAGCAATCAGCCCCAGCATTTT. This gives the protein CASSIFGQLSNQPQHF. The rearrangement joins TRBV19 to TRBJ1-5; tentatively, D is TRBD1 (6 bases). The germline V gene encodes CDR1 LNHDA and CDR2 SQIVND (reference sequence). CDR3 length: 16 amino acids. V lost 3 bases, J lost 0 bases, and 12 bases lay in between.

The V call is TRBV29-1, the J call TRBJ1-1; D unclear. V lost 6 bases and J lost 1, with 9 bases in between. This CDR3 is built from 12 residues. CDR1 is SQVTM and CDR2 is ANQGSEA in the germline V gene. As DNA, the CDR3 is TGCAGCGTCGACCAGGCGAACACTGAAGCTTTCTTT. This encodes CSVDQANTEAFF.

This clonotype has a count of ten or more. This chain links TRBV7-8 with TRBJ2-5, with D possibly matching TRBD2 (6 bases). Germline CDR1 reads SGHVS; CDR2 reads FQNEAQ. Trimming cost V 1 base and J 5 bases, with 17 bases left between them. This CDR3 comprises 16 residues. CDR3 protein: CASSLVAGREGETQYF. DNA of the CDR3: TGTGCCAGCAGCTTAGTCGCGGGACGGGAAGGGGAGACCCAGTACTTC.

This rearrangement joins TRBV15 to TRBJ2-2, with D possibly matching TRBD2 (7 bases). The germline CDR1 and CDR2 sequences are LNHNV and YYDKDF (reference sequence). CDR3 length: 16 residues. Deletions cut 6 bases from V and 2 bases from J, with 16 bases between. In DNA, the CDR3 is TGTGCCACCAGAAGCGGGGACAATCTTAACACCGGGGAGCTGTTTTTT. Translated: CATRSGDNLNTGELFF.

CDR3 protein: CASSIGQANTGELFF. In DNA form, the CDR3 reads TGCGCCAGCAGCATAGGACAGGCGAACACCGGGGAGCTGTTTTTT. The chain has TRBV5-1 and TRBJ2-2; 7 positions match TRBD1. CDR1 and CDR2 from the germline V gene are SGHRS and YFSETQ. Trimming took 4 bases from V and 0 from J; bases not matched to a gene: 3. The CDR3 runs 15 residues.

The chain couples TRBV2 to TRBJ2-3; D gene ambiguous. This CDR3 has 15 residues. Trimming shortened V by 3 bases and J by 1 base, and 11 bases separated the two germline ends. CDR1 is SNHLY and CDR2 is FYNNEI in the germline V gene. The CDR3 DNA follows: TGTGCCAGCAGTGACGGTCCAGGTCGCACAGATACGCAGTATTTT. The encoded protein is CASSDGPGRTDTQYF.

This clonotype has at least ten counts. V usage is TRBV6-2 or TRBV6-3 and J usage is TRBJ2-1; 7 nucleotides align to TRBD2. Trimming cost V 11 bases and J 7 bases; bases outside gene matches: 14. Germline V gene sequence: CDR1 MNHEY, CDR2 SVGEGT. The CDR3 loop spans 14 amino acids. This CDR3 reads CAGQGGRETNEQFF. The CDR3 coding sequence is TGTGCCGGCCAAGGAGGGCGGGAGACAAATGAGCAGTTCTTC.

This clonotype was seen ten or more times. This chain links TRBV9 with TRBJ1-6; D is uncertain. Per germline, CDR1 SGDLS and CDR2 YYNGEE. The CDR3 extends over 15 amino acids. V lost 6 bases and J lost 0, with 10 bases in between. CDR3 DNA: TGTGCCAGCACACTTGGGAGCTCCTATAATTCACCCCTCCACTTT. It is translated as CASTLGSSYNSPLHF.

This clonotype was counted only a few times. CDR3 residues: CASSLLQGGETQYF. CDR3 nucleotide sequence: TGTGCCAGCAGCTTACTGCAGGGCGGAGAGACCCAGTACTTC. V is TRBV28 and J is TRBJ2-5; D might be TRBD1 (5 bases). The V end lost 6 bases, the J end lost 4 bases, and 15 bases lay between the germline ends. This CDR3 comprises 14 residues. Germline V gene sequence: CDR1 MDHEN, CDR2 SYDVKM.

This clonotype was observed at least ten times. This chain connects TRBV7-2 to TRBJ1-4; 8 bases align to TRBD1. CDR1 SGHTA and CDR2 FQGNSA come from the germline V gene. This CDR3 region has 15 residues. The V and J ends lost 3 bases and 5 bases, in that order; junction bases with no gene match: 5. This chain's CDR3 is CASSFDRGRNEKLFF. CDR3 sequence (DNA): TGTGCCAGCAGCTTTGACAGGGGTCGAAATGAAAAACTGTTTTTT.

V usage is TRBV15 and J usage is TRBJ1-5; D might be TRBD1 (5 bases). V was pared by 3 bases and J by 5 bases, with 11 bases between. Germline assignment: CDR1 LNHNV and CDR2 YYDKDF (reference sequence). The CDR3 runs to 14 residues. The DNA for the CDR3 is TGTGCCACCAGCAGCAGCAGGGAGTATCAGCCCCAGCATTTT. This sequence encodes CATSSSREYQPQHF.

This clonotype was recorded a few times. The rearrangement uses TRBV4-1 and TRBJ1-1; 10 bases align to TRBD1. In germline, CDR1 is MGHRA, CDR2 YSYEKL. J lost 4 bases, V lost 4 bases, and 15 bases had no gene match. The CDR3 runs 18 residues. The CDR3 DNA reads TGCGCCAGCAGCCCAATATTCGGTAGACAGGGGGCGAGCACTGAAGCTTTCTTT. Translated: CASSPIFGRQGASTEAFF.

This clonotype was seen only a few times. The V and J genes are TRBV5-8 and TRBJ2-1; TRBD2 agrees at 10 bases. This CDR3 has 15 residues. The germline gives CDR1 SGHTS, CDR2 YDEGEE. The V gene end was trimmed by 3 bases and the J gene end by 4 bases; junction bases not matched to a gene: 4. The CDR3 bases are TGTGCCAGCAGCTACCTGACTAGCGGGTACAATGAGCAGTTCTTC. Translation gives CASSYLTSGYNEQFF. Variable domain in full (rest from reference TRBV5-8 and TRBJ2-1): EAGVTQSPTHLIKTRGQQATLRCSPISGHTSVYWYQQALGLGLQFLLWYDEGEERNRGNFPPRFSGRQFPNYSSELNVNALELEDSALYLCASSYLTSGYNEQFFGPGTRLTVL.

This clonotype has just one count. This rearrangement joins TRBV20-1 to TRBJ2-7; TRBD2 is a possible D gene (5 bases). The CDR3 contains 12 residues. Between the trimmed V and J ends, which lost 8 bases and 6 bases, there was a span of 17 bases. The V gene's germline CDR1 is DFQATT and CDR2 SNEGSKA (reference sequence). CDR3 loop: CSFLPREFEQYF. The CDR3 DNA sequence: TGCAGTTTCCTCCCTAGGGAGTTCGAGCAGTACTTC.

In this sample, this clonotype turned up a few times. The chain has TRBV18 and TRBJ2-7, with D possibly being TRBD2 (5 bases). Germline V gene lookup returns CDR1 KGHSH and CDR2 LQKENI. The CDR3 runs 16 residues. V gave up 1 base and J gave up 7 bases, with 20 bases separating them. CDR3 coding DNA: TGTGCCAGCTCACCACAGACTGGCAGAGGGCAGGAAGAGCAGTACTTC. Translated, it gives CASSPQTGRGQEEQYF.

V and J are TRBV4-1 and TRBJ2-1; D perhaps matches TRBD2 (6 bases). The V gene lost 5 bases and the J gene lost 8 bases, with 13 bases spanning the gap. From germline, CDR1 is MGHRA and CDR2 YSYEKL. The CDR3 sequence is 13 residues long. CDR3 sequence (DNA): TGCGCCAGCAGCACCGGGACTTCCTATGAGCAGTTCTTC. It translates to CASSTGTSYEQFF.

This clonotype was counted ten times or more. CDR3 amino acids: CASSPALSGSPLHF. DNA for the CDR3: TGTGCCAGCAGCCCCGCGTTAAGTGGTTCACCCCTCCACTTT. The rearrangement links TRBV5-4 to TRBJ1-6, with D unclear. In germline, CDR1 is SGHNT, CDR2 YYREEE (reference sequence). CDR3 length equals 14 residues. V lost 4 bases, J lost 9 bases, and 14 bases lay in between.